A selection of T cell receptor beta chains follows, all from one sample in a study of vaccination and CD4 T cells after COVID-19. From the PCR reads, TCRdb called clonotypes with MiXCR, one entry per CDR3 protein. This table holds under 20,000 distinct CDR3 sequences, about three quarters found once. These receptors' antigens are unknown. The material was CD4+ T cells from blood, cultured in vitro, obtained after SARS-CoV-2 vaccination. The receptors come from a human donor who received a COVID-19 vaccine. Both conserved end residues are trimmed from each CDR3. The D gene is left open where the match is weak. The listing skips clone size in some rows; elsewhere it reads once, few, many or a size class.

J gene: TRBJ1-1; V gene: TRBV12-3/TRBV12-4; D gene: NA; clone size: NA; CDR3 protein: ASSLDSLLRQSLNTEAF
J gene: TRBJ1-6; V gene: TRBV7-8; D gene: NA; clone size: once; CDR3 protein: ASGLGGSRGSPLH
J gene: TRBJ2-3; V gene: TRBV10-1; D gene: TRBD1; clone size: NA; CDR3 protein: ASSLGTGWTDTQY
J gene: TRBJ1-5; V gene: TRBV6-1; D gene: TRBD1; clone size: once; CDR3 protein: ASSERTGGRSNQPQH
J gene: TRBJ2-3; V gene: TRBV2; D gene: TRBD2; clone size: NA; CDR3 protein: ASSPGTSRADTQY
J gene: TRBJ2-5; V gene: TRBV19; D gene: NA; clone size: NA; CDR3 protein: ASSYPQRQETQY
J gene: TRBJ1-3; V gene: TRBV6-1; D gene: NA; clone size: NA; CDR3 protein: ASSEAIGDPGNTIY
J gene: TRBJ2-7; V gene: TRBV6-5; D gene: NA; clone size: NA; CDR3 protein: ASSSPRRGFLEQY
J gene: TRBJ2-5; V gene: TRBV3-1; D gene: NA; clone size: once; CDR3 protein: ASSDSPTGPGETQY
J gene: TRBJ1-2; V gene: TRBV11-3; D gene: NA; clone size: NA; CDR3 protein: ASSSKWDGYT
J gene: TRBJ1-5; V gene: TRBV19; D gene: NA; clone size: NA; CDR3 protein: ASRPRFNSNQPQH
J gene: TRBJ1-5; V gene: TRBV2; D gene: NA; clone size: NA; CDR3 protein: ASMPESNQPQH
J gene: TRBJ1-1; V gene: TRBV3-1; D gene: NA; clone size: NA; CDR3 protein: ASRGVGDTEAF
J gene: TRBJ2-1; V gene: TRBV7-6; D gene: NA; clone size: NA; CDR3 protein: ASSYGHGDNEQF
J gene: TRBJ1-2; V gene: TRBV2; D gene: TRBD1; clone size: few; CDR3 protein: ASREDRGYGYT
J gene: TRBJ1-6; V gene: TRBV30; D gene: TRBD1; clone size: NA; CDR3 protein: AWRRGTGGPPLH
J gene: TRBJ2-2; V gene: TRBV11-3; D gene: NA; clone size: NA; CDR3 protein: ASSLRRATGELF
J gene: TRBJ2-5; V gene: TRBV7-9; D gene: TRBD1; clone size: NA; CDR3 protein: ASSSSGGSRETQY
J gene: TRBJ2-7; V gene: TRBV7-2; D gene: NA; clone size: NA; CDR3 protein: ASSQQYSEQY
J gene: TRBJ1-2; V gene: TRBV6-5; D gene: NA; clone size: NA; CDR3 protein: ASSYSRGTGGYT
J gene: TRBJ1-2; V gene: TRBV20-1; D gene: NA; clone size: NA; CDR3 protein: SARDNTDGYT
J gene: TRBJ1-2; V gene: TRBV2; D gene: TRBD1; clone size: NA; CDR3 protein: ASIFTTGGSFYGYT
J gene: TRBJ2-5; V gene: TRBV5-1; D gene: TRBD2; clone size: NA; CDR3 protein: ASSPTSGGTRTQETQY
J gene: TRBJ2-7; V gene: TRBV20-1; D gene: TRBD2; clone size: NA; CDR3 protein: SAVSGGGSSYEQY
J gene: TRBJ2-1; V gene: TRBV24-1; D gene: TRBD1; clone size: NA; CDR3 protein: ATSDDRGMRNEQF
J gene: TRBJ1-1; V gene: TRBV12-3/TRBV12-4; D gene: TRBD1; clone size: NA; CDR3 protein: ASSFRTGGGNTEAF